The T cell receptor (beta chain) described here comes from a study of blood T cell repertoires in COVID-19. On the study more broadly: From T cells, B-cell-depleted T cells, or PBMCs came the material, which was cDNA or gDNA.

Using immunoSEQ multiplex PCR, the repertoire was profiled, and TCRdb retains in-frame clones only, with some absent. The table shows over 100,000 clones, with approximately 89% occurring only once. Source material: peripheral blood. The TCR sequence derives from a man aged 50 to 59 with acute or convalescent COVID-19.

CDR3 coding DNA: TGTGCCAGCAGCGTATCCTTCCGTGAGGTCGGCTACACCTTC. Amino acids: CASSVSFREVGYTF. This chain joins TRBV9 and TRBJ1-2, with D unclear. Trimming removed 1 base from V and 8 bases from J, with 15 bases in between. Germline-derived CDR1 and CDR2 are SGDLS and YYNGEE. The CDR3 consists of 14 residues.